The 14 T cell receptor beta chains presented below share a single source sample, sequenced in a study of blood T cell repertoires in COVID-19. Produced via immunoSEQ multiplex PCR; TCRdb's table is partial and in-frame only. The sample includes a few hundred thousand clones, roughly 80% of them seen just once. The sequencing input was peripheral blood. These receptors were obtained from a man aged 60 to 75 who had recovered from COVID-19.

The chain uses TRBV6-5 and TRBJ2-5; 8 nucleotides agree with TRBD2. Germline V lookup: CDR1 MNHEY, CDR2 SVGAGI. There are 16 residues in the CDR3. The V segment lost 0 bases and the J segment 5 bases; nucleotides outside the gene matches: 8. The CDR3 sequence: CASSYSFRAGVETQYF. The CDR3 bases are TGTGCCAGCAGTTACTCTTTTCGAGCGGGGGTTGAGACCCAGTACTTC.

This chain uses TRBV24-1 with TRBJ2-3; the D is unclear. CDR1 and CDR2 (germline): KGHDR, SFDVKD. The CDR3 runs 14 residues. V was pared by 7 bases and J by 4 bases, with 14 bases between. In DNA, the CDR3 is TGTGCCACCAGCACCCCGGTGCTGCCAGATACGCAGTATTTT. Translated: CATSTPVLPDTQYF.

For the CDR3, the DNA is TGCGCCAGCAGCATGGCTTCCGGCTCCTACAATGAGCAGTTCTTC. Translating it yields CASSMASGSYNEQFF. This chain uses TRBV5-1 with TRBJ2-1, with D uncertain. V was cut by 4 bases and J by 0 bases, with 11 bases left in between. The CDR3 runs 15 residues. The germline V gene encodes CDR1 SGHRS and CDR2 YFSETQ.

This clone appeared once. The chain combines TRBV19 with TRBJ2-2; perhaps TRBD2 as D (6 bases). V was trimmed by 4 bases and J by 2 bases, leaving 11 bases between them. The germline V gene has CDR1 LNHDA and CDR2 SQIVND (reference sequence). The CDR3 is 15 residues long. The CDR3 bases are TGTGCCAGTAGTAACCCGGGAGCTAACACCGGGGAGCTGTTTTTT. This codes for CASSNPGANTGELFF.

This clone was picked up a small number of times. The same CDR3 also results from other DNA sequences found in this sample. The rearrangement uses TRBV5-4 and TRBJ1-1, with TRBD1 as a possible D gene (6 bases). Germline lookup yields CDR1 SGHNT and CDR2 YYREEE (reference sequence). Trimming pared 2 bases from V and 4 bases from J, leaving 12 bases between. There are 14 residues in the CDR3. The CDR3 protein is CASSLGQGITEAFF. The CDR3 nucleotides read TGTGCCAGCAGCTTAGGTCAGGGGATCACTGAAGCTTTCTTT.

The chain carries TRBV19 and TRBJ1-6; D is possibly TRBD1 (5 bases). The V end was cut by 7 bases, the J end by 5 bases, with 18 bases between. The CDR3 is 16 residues long. Germline values: CDR1 LNHDA, CDR2 SQIVND (reference sequence). CDR3 protein: CASTDAPSRDNSPLHF. Here the CDR3 DNA reads TGTGCCAGTACCGACGCTCCCTCCAGGGATAATTCACCCCTCCACTTT.

The chain employs TRBV19 and TRBJ2-3, with D perhaps matching TRBD2 (7 bases). CDR1 and CDR2 from the germline V gene are LNHDA and SQIVND (reference sequence). Trimming took off 1 base at V and 2 bases at J, with 19 bases between the two ends. This CDR3 contains 18 residues. The CDR3 protein is CASSIAVKAGHYTDTQYF. CDR3 DNA sequence: TGTGCCAGTAGTATAGCCGTGAAAGCGGGACACTACACAGATACGCAGTATTTT.

This chain connects TRBV4-1 to TRBJ1-2, with a tentative D call TRBD1 (6 bases). Trimming pared 0 bases from V and 5 bases from J, leaving 16 bases between. Germline V CDR1 and CDR2: MGHRA, YSYEKL. CDR3 length equals 16 residues. In nucleotides, the CDR3 is TGCGCCAGCAGCCAAGATAGGGGGACGGAACTTTATGGCTACACCTTC. It specifies CASSQDRGTELYGYTF.

This sequence joins TRBV5-4 and TRBJ2-7; 12 nucleotides line up with TRBD1. V shed 3 bases and J 3 bases; nucleotides not matched to a gene: 4. Looked up from germline, CDR1 is SGHNT and CDR2 is YYREEE (reference sequence). CDR3 length: 15 amino acids. In DNA, the CDR3 is TGTGCCAGCAGCTCAGGGACAGGGGGCTTCTACGAGCAGTACTTC. It codes for CASSSGTGGFYEQYF. The variable domain in full, completed from reference TRBV5-4 and TRBJ2-7, reads ETGVTQSPTHLIKTRGQQVTLRCSSQSGHNTVSWYQQALGQGPQFIFQYYREEENGRGNFPPRFSGLQFPNYSSELNVNALELDDSALYLCASSSGTGGFYEQYFGPGTRLTVT.

V gene TRBV6-4 combines with J gene TRBJ2-7; 10 nucleotides align to TRBD2. The germline CDR1 and CDR2 sequences are MRHNA and SNTAGT. This CDR3 has 14 amino acids. The V gene end was trimmed by 9 bases and the J gene end by 3 bases; junction bases not matched to a gene: 8. The CDR3, as DNA: TGTGCCAGGAAAACCGGGACTAGCGACTACGAGCAGTACTTC. It yields the protein CARKTGTSDYEQYF.

The chain joins TRBV15 to TRBJ2-3; 9 nucleotides agree with TRBD2. CDR1 LNHNV and CDR2 YYDKDF come from the germline V gene (reference sequence). V was pared by 1 base and J by 6 bases, with 5 bases of the junction left unmatched. This CDR3 is 15 amino acids long. This CDR3 is CATSRASGGRDTQYF. The CDR3 DNA reads as TGTGCCACCAGCAGAGCGAGCGGGGGGAGGGATACGCAGTATTTT.

V usage is TRBV9 and J usage is TRBJ1-3, with TRBD1 as a possible D gene (6 bases). The V and J ends lost 0 bases and 4 bases respectively, with 11 bases between them. The CDR3 spans 15 residues. Per the germline V gene, CDR1 is SGDLS and CDR2 is YYNGEE. CDR3 sequence (DNA): TGTGCCAGCAGCGTAGGGGGGCAGGCGGGAAACACCATATATTTT. Its protein is CASSVGGQAGNTIYF.

This chain uses TRBV5-1 with TRBJ2-1; 12 bases map to TRBD2. Germline trimming cut 3 bases from V and 6 bases from J; bases unmatched to any gene: 4. Germline V gives CDR1 SGHRS, CDR2 YFSETQ. The CDR3 has 15 amino acids. The CDR3, as DNA: TGCGCCAGCAGCTCCGGACTAGCGGGACTCAATGAGCAGTTCTTC. The encoded protein is CASSSGLAGLNEQFF. The whole variable domain, filled in from reference TRBV5-1 and TRBJ2-1, reads KAGVTQTPRYLIKTRGQQVTLSCSPISGHRSVSWYQQTPGQGLQFLFEYFSETQRNKGNFPGRFSGRQFSNSRSEMNVSTLELGDSALYLCASSSGLAGLNEQFFGPGTRLTVL.

The chain combines TRBV24-1 with TRBJ2-1, with 7 bases aligning to TRBD2. Germline lookup yields CDR1 KGHDR and CDR2 SFDVKD. J lost 0 bases, V lost 9 bases, and 10 bases had no gene match. The CDR3 runs to 16 residues. As DNA, the CDR3 is TGTGCCACCTCTTCGGGCGGGAGCAGCTCCTACAATGAGCAGTTCTTC. The encoded protein is CATSSGGSSSYNEQFF.